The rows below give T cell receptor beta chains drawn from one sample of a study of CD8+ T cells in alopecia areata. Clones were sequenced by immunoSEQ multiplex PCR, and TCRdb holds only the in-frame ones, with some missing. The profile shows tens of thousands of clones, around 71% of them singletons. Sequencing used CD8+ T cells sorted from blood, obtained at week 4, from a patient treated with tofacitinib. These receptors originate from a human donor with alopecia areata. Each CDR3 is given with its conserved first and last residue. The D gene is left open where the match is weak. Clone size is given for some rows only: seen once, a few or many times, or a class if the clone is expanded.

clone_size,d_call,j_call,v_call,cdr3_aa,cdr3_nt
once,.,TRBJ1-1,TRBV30,CAWSVRHTEAFF,TGTGCCTGGAGTGTACGGCACACTGAAGCTTTCTTT
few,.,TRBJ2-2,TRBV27,CASSFISTGPPGELFF,TGTGCCAGCAGTTTTATCTCGACAGGCCCCCCCGGGGAGCTGTTTTTT
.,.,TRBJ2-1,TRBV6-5,CASSYGKYNEQFF,TGTGCCAGCAGTTACGGGAAATACAATGAGCAGTTCTTC
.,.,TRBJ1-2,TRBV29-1,CSVEAAGVEFPYGYTF,TGCAGCGTTGAAGCCGCCGGGGTAGAGTTCCCCTATGGCTACACCTTC
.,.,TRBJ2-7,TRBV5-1,CASSADGSYEQYF,TGCGCCAGCAGCGCGGACGGCTCCTACGAGCAGTACTTC
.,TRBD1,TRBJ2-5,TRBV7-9,CASSLGQNKETQYF,TGTGCCAGCAGCTTGGGACAGAATAAAGAGACCCAGTACTTC
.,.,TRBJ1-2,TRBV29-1,CSVEAGFDYGYTF,TGCAGCGTTGAAGCGGGGTTCGACTATGGCTACACCTTC
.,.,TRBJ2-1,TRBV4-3,CASSRLNSAWNEQFF,TGCGCCAGCAGCCGATTGAATAGCGCATGGAATGAGCAGTTCTTC
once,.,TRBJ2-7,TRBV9,CASSVGTASYEQYF,TGTGCCAGCAGCGTAGGGACAGCTTCCTACGAGCAGTACTTC
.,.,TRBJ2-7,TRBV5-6,CASSNRDSYEQYF,TGTGCCAGCAGCAACAGGGATTCCTACGAGCAGTACTTC
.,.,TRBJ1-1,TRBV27,CASQGPTEAFF,TGTGCCTCGCAGGGGCCCACTGAAGCTTTCTTT
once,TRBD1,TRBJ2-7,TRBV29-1,CSVEGTGDYEQYF,TGCAGCGTTGAAGGGACAGGGGACTACGAGCAGTACTTC
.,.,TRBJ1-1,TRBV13,CASSPGTREAFF,TGTGCCAGCAGCCCCGGGACTCGCGAAGCTTTCTTT
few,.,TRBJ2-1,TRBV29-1,CSVEKGGDEQFF,TGCAGCGTTGAGAAGGGGGGCGACGAGCAGTTCTTC
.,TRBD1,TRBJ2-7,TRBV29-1,CSVETGDFDEQYF,TGCAGCGTTGAGACAGGGGATTTTGACGAGCAGTACTTC
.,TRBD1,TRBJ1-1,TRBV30,CAWSGPRQGDTEAFF,TGTGCCTGGAGTGGCCCTCGACAGGGGGACACTGAAGCTTTCTTT
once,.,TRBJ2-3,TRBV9,CASSVDSPHLDTQYF,TGTGCCAGCAGCGTAGACTCCCCACATCTAGATACGCAGTATTTT
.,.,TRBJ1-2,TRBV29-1,CSATGTDPSGYTF,TGCAGCGCAACCGGGACGGACCCCTCGGGCTACACCTTC
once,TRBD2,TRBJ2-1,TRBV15,CATSKIRSGGAGNEQFF,TGTGCCACCAGCAAAATACGTAGCGGGGGGGCCGGTAATGAGCAGTTCTTC
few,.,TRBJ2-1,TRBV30,CAWSVNGAVEQFF,TGTGCCTGGAGTGTTAATGGGGCTGTCGAGCAGTTCTTC
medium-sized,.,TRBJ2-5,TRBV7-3,CASSLGGWETQYF,TGTGCCAGCAGCTTGGGGGGATGGGAGACCCAGTACTTC
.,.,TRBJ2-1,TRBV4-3,CASSPTGTSNEQFF,TGCGCCAGCAGCCCTACCGGGACTTCCAATGAGCAGTTCTTC
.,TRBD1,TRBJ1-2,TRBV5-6,CASSSDRGDGYTF,TGTGCCAGCAGCAGCGACAGGGGGGATGGCTACACCTTC
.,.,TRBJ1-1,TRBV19,CASSIAGTEAFF,TGTGCCAGTAGTATAGCCGGGACTGAAGCTTTCTTT
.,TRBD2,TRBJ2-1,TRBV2,CASSEGALAGDSSYNEQFF,TGTGCCAGCAGTGAAGGGGCCCTAGCGGGGGATAGCTCCTACAATGAGCAGTTCTTC
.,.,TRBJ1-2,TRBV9,CASSVADSESYGYTF,TGTGCCAGCAGCGTAGCGGACAGTGAGAGTTATGGCTACACCTTC
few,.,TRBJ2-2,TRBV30,CGSSRLTGELFF,TGTGGATCATCTAGACTGACCGGGGAGCTGTTTTTT
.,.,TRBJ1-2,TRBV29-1,CSGYSEEVYGYTF,TGCAGCGGATACAGCGAAGAGGTGTATGGCTACACCTTC
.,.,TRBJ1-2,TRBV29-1,CSVESKRHNYGYTF,TGCAGCGTTGAATCGAAGCGGCATAACTATGGCTACACCTTC
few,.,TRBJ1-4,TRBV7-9,CASSSGKGATNEKLFF,TGTGCCAGCAGCTCGGGGAAGGGTGCAACTAATGAAAAACTGTTTTTT
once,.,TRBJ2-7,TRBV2,CASSEAGLHYEQYF,TGTGCCAGCAGTGAAGCCGGGCTTCACTACGAGCAGTACTTC
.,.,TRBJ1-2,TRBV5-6,CASSLRIRTAGDDYGYTF,TGTGCCAGCAGCTTAAGAATCAGGACGGCCGGGGACGACTATGGCTACACCTTC
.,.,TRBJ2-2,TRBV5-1,CASRGTGELFF,TGCGCCAGCAGAGGGACCGGGGAGCTGTTTTTT
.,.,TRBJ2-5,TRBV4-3,CASSQFRGTGETQYF,TGCGCCAGCAGCCAGTTCCGAGGGACGGGAGAGACCCAGTACTTC
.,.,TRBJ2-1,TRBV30,CAWSVGTGHIGNEQFF,TGTGCCTGGAGTGTAGGGACGGGCCACATTGGGAATGAGCAGTTCTTC
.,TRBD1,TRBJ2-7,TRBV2,CAIRDRAYEQYF,TGTGCCATCCGGGACAGGGCTTACGAGCAGTACTTC
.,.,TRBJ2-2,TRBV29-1,CSVIRTGELFF,TGCAGCGTCATCCGGACCGGGGAGCTGTTTTTT
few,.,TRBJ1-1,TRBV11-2,CASSWGQMNTEAFF,TGTGCCAGCAGCTGGGGACAAATGAACACTGAAGCTTTCTTT
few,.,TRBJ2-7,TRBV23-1,CASSQSGEPEQYF,TGCGCCAGCAGTCAATCAGGGGAACCCGAGCAGTACTTC
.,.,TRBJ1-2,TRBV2,CASRTDSLVYGYTF,TGTGCCAGCAGAACGGACAGCCTTGTCTATGGCTACACCTTC
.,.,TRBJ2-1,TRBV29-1,CSVEDHADPEQFF,TGCAGCGTTGAAGATCACGCGGACCCCGAGCAGTTCTTC
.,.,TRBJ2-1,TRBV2,CASREYSGQVYEQFF,TGTGCCAGCAGAGAATATTCGGGGCAGGTTTATGAGCAGTTCTTC
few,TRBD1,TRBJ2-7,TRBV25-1,CASSMPGTGPYEQYF,TGTGCCAGCAGTATGCCGGGGACAGGGCCCTACGAGCAGTACTTC
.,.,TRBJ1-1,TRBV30,CAWSRNTEAFF,TGTGCCTGGAGTCGGAACACTGAAGCTTTCTTT
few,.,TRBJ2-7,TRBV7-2,CASSLLATWRYEQYF,TGTGCCAGCAGCTTACTAGCGACTTGGAGGTACGAGCAGTACTTC
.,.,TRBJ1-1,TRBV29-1,CSVGQSDYTEAFF,TGCAGCGTTGGGCAGTCAGATTACACTGAAGCTTTCTTT
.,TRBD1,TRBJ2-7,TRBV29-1,CSVPGTGREQYF,TGCAGCGTTCCCGGGACAGGGAGGGAGCAGTACTTC
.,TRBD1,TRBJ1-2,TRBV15,CATSRDRGIDYGYTF,TGTGCCACCAGCAGAGACAGGGGGATCGACTATGGCTACACCTTC
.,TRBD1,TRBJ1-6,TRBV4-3,CASSQMDRELSPLHF,TGCGCCAGCAGCCAAATGGACAGGGAGTTGTCACCCCTCCACTTT
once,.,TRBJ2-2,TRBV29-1,CSVVWGTGELFF,TGCAGCGTTGTTTGGGGCACCGGGGAGCTGTTTTTT
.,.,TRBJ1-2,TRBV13,CASVHRQANYGYTF,TGTGCCAGCGTCCACCGACAGGCCAACTATGGCTACACCTTC
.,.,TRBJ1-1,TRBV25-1,CASSAQEFPTEAFF,TGTGCCAGCAGTGCCCAGGAGTTTCCAACTGAAGCTTTCTTT
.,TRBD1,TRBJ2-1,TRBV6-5,CASSYSGTGASNEQFF,TGTGCCAGCAGTTACTCCGGGACAGGGGCCTCCAATGAGCAGTTCTTC
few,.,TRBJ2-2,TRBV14,CASSQDVRSGTGELFF,TGTGCCAGCAGCCAAGATGTCCGGTCGGGCACCGGGGAGCTGTTTTTT
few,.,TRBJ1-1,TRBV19,CASRGTGYTEAFF,TGTGCCAGCCGGGGTACAGGTTACACTGAAGCTTTCTTT